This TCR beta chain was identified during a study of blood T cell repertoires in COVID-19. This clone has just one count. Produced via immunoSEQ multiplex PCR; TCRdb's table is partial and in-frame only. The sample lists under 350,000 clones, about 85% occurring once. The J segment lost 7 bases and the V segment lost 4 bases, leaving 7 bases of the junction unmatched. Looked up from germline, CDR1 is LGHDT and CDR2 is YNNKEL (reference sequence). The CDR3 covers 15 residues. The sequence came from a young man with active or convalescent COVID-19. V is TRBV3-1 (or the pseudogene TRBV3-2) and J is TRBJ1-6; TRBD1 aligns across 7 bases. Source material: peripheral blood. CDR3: CASSRMTGSNSPLHF. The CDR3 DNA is TGTGCCAGCAGCCGCATGACAGGGTCCAATTCACCCCTCCACTTT.